This T cell receptor (beta chain) was profiled in a study of Graves' ophthalmopathy and Graves' hyperthyroidism. At the level of the study: Peripheral blood was collected at initial diagnosis, before any treatment.

The ends were cut back, 5 bases at V and 5 bases at J, with 19 bases in the middle. Germline-derived CDR1 and CDR2 are SGHAT and FQDESV (reference sequence). The CDR3 is 15 amino acids. Researchers took RNA transcripts and amplified TCR beta CDR3 regions from them. An opening RT-PCR round employed HTBI primers and preceded a second-round multiplex PCR. TCRdb processed the multiplex PCR reads anew with MiXCR; each CDR3 protein has one entry. The sample includes some 150,000 distinct CDR3 sequences, around 40% of them seen just once. The rearrangement joins TRBV11-1 to TRBJ2-7, with D unclear. Material: peripheral blood. This clonotype was obtained from a man under 40 with Graves' ophthalmopathy. The CDR3 spells CASSDWETGIHEQYF. DNA of the CDR3: TGTGCCAGCAGCGACTGGGAAACGGGCATTCACGAGCAGTACTTC.